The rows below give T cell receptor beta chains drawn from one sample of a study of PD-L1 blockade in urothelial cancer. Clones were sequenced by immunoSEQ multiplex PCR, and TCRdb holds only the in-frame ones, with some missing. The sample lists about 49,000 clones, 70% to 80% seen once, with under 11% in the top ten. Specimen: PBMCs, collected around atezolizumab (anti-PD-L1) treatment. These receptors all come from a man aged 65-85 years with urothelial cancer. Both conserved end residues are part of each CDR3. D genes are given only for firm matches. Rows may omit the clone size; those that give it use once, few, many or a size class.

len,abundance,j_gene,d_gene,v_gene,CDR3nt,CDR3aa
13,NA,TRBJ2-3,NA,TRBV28,TGTGCCAGCAGTTTGGACTTATCCGATACGCAGTATTTT,CASSLDLSDTQYF
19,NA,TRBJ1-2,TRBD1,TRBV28,TGTGCCAGCAGTTTCCTCTCTACCTTTCTTGACAGGGGTCAATATGGCTACACCTTC,CASSFLSTFLDRGQYGYTF
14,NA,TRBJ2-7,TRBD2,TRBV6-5,TGTGCCAGCAGTTACTTTCGCGGGAGCTCCGAGCAGTACTTC,CASSYFRGSSEQYF
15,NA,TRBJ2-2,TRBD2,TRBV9,TGTGCCAGCAGCGCAGCGGGAGTTGGCACCGGGGAGCTGTTTTTT,CASSAAGVGTGELFF
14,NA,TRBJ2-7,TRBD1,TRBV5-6,TGTGCCAGCAGCTTGCCCGACAGGGTGAACGAGCAGTACTTC,CASSLPDRVNEQYF
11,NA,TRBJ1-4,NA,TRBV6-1,TGTGCCAGCAGTGAATTCGGAAAACTGTTTTTT,CASSEFGKLFF
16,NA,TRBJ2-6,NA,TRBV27,TGTGCCAGCAGTCCCACAGGGTCTCCTGGGGCCAACGTCCTGACTTTC,CASSPTGSPGANVLTF
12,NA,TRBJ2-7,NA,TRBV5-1,TGCGCCAGCAGCCGAGATATCTACGAGCAGTACTTC,CASSRDIYEQYF
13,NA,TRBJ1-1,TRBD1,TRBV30,TGTGCCTGGGCGGGACAGGGGGGCGCTGAAGCTTTCTTT,CAWAGQGGAEAFF
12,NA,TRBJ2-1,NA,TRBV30,TGTGCCTGGAGTCCACAGGGCCATGAGCAGTTCTTC,CAWSPQGHEQFF
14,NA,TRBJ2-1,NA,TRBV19,TGTGCCAGTAGTATCCGATTGAAGGGGAACGAGCAGTTCTTC,CASSIRLKGNEQFF
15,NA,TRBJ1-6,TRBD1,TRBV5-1,TGCGCCAGCAGCCTCCGGGACAGGGGGCTCTCACCCCTCCACTTT,CASSLRDRGLSPLHF
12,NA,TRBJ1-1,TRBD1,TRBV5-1,TGCGCCAGCAGCCGGACAGGGGCCGAAGCTTTCTTT,CASSRTGAEAFF
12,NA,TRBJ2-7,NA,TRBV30,TGTGCCTGGAGACCTCCTAGAAGCGGGCAGTACTTC,CAWRPPRSGQYF
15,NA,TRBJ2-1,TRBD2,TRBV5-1,TGCGCCAGCAGCTCAGCGGGGAGCTCCTACAATGAGCAGTTCTTC,CASSSAGSSYNEQFF
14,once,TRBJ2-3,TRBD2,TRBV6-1,TGTGCCAGCAGTCGAAGCGGGAGCGCAGATACGCAGTATTTT,CASSRSGSADTQYF
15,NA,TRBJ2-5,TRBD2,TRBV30,TGTGCCTGGAGTGCACTAGCGGGAGTTAGAGAGACCCAGTACTTC,CAWSALAGVRETQYF
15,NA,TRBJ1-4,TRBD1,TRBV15,TGTGCCACCAGCAGAGATCTGGACAGGGTGCAAAAACTGTTTTTT,CATSRDLDRVQKLFF
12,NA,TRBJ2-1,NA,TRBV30,TGTGCCTGGGACAGCCGAAAAGGGGAGCAGTTCTTC,CAWDSRKGEQFF
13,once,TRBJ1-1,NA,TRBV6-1,TGTGCCAGCAGCCGGACACAGAACACTGAAGCTTTCTTT,CASSRTQNTEAFF
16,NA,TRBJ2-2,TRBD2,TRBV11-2,TGTGCCAGCCGGGGGTTAGCGGGAGTGGGTGTCGGGGAGCTGCTTTTT,CASRGLAGVGVGELLF
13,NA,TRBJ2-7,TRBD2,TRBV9,TGTGCCAGCAGCGCCTTAGCGGGAGGCGAGCAGTACTTC,CASSALAGGEQYF
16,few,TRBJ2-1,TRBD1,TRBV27,TGTGCCAGCAGTTTAGGCTCCCCCGGGGGGACAGGGGCGCAGTTCTTC,CASSLGSPGGTGAQFF
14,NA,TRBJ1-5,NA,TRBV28,TGTGCCAGCAGCCCTTATGGCTTCAATCAGCCCCAGCATTTT,CASSPYGFNQPQHF
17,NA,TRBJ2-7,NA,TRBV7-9,TGTGCCAGCAGCTTAGGCCCTGGGCAGCCGAAGGTCTACGAGCAGTACTTC,CASSLGPGQPKVYEQYF
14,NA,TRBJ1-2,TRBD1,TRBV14,TGTGCCAGCAGCCAAACAGGGGTTAACTATGGCTACACCTTC,CASSQTGVNYGYTF
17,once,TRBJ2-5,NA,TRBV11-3,TGTGCCAGCAGCTTAGGCTCCTGGAGGGCTTCGGAAGAGACCCAGTACTTC,CASSLGSWRASEETQYF
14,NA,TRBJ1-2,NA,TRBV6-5,TGTGCCAGCAGTTACGGGGGCCCTGGCTATGGCTACACCTTC,CASSYGGPGYGYTF
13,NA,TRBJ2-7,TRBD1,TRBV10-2,TGCGCCAGCAGTGGAGGGACAGGGGACGAGCAGTACTTC,CASSGGTGDEQYF
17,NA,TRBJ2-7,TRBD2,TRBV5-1,TGCGCCAGCAGCTTGATACCCGGGACTAGCGGAGGATACGAGCAGTACTTC,CASSLIPGTSGGYEQYF
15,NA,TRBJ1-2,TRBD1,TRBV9,TGTGCCAGCAGCGTAGAGGCAGGGGGAGGCTATGGCTACACCTTC,CASSVEAGGGYGYTF
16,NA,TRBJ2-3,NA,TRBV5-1,TGCGCCAGCAGCTTGGGACAGGGAGGTAGCACAGATACGCAGTATTTT,CASSLGQGGSTDTQYF
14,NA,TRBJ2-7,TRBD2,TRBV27,TGTGCCAGCAGCCTGGGGCGGGAGGTGGGAGAGCAGTACTTC,CASSLGREVGEQYF
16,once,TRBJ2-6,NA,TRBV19,TGTGCCAGTAGTCCCCAGGAGGGCTCTGGGGCCAACGTCCTGACTTTC,CASSPQEGSGANVLTF
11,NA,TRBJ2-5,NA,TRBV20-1,TGCAGTGCTTTAGGGAGGGAGACCCAGTACTTC,CSALGRETQYF
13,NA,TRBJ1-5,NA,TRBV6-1,TGTGCCAGCAGTGTCCAGTACAATCAGCCCCAGCATTTT,CASSVQYNQPQHF
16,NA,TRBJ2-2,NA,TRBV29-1,TGCAGCGTTGCAGGTACCGAAGCCCTAAACACCGGGGAGCTGTTTTTT,CSVAGTEALNTGELFF
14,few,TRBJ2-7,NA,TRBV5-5,TGTGCCAGCAGCTTCGCCTCCAGTACCTACGAGCAGTACTTC,CASSFASSTYEQYF
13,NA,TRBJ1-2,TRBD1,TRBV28,TGTGCCAGCAGCCGACAGGGGGATTATGGCTACACCTTC,CASSRQGDYGYTF
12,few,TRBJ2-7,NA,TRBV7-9,TGTGCCAGCAGCTCTTTTTCCTACGAGCAGTACTTC,CASSSFSYEQYF
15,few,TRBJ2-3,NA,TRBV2,TGTGCCAGCAGTCGGATAGGACTGGCGGCAGATACGCAGTATTTT,CASSRIGLAADTQYF